This record covers a single T cell receptor (beta chain). The antigen it recognizes is unknown. No qualities accompany the bases; no much larger clone lies one base away. This entry belongs to a study of blood T cell repertoires in COVID-19 (dated by TCRdb to the early 2020s). With respect to the entire study: Samples from collaborators originated in the United States, Italy and Spain and spanned both the acute and convalescent phases of COVID-19. The material from the prospective study consisted of cDNA or gDNA derived from T cells, B-cell-depleted T cells, or PBMCs. Deeply sampled blood TCRbeta repertoires from subjects exposed to, actively infected with, or recovered from COVID-19 were included in the dataset. The repertoires were released in a freely available public database intended as a resource for research on the immune response to SARS-CoV-2. Samples were obtained from the ongoing ImmuneRACE study (first 160 participants) and from approximately 1,200 subjects provided by 6 global collaborators. A de-identified subject ID, COVID-19 status, age in years and sex were almost always included in the sample metadata. Where HLA class I and class II types were available, the types were taken from metadata supplied by the sample provider, not from assay-based typing. The study at large found these results: The quantity of clinical and demographic metadata differed by source and by participant and was supplied without curation.

The V end loses 11 bases and the J end loses 2 bases, and a stretch of 13 bases separates them. The CDR3 has 13 amino acids, counting the end cysteine and phenylalanine. Of the read, only the CDR3 DNA is kept; its 39 bases are in frame from base 1. CDR1 MNHNY and CDR2 SVGAGI were looked up in the germline V gene (reference sequence). Collaborating institutions collected whole blood in K2EDTA tubes following their own protocols. For TCRbeta analysis, collaborator samples were shipped as frozen whole blood, as isolated PBMCs, or as DNA extracted from either sample type. TCRbeta CDR3 regions were amplified from genomic DNA using the immunoSEQ Assay, a bias-controlled multiplex PCR. As for the original processing: The number of nucleated cells in each sample was estimated by amplification of reference gene primers within the assay. To quantify the absolute abundance of each unique TCRbeta CDR3 rearrangement, sequence reads were collapsed and filtered. For each sample, productive Simpson clonality was calculated as the square root of Simpson's diversity index over productive rearrangements. Sourced from immuneACCESS, this table was stored by TCRdb with only in-frame sequences that have V and J called. A share of the clones is absent; for the studies checked, an unresolved V gene accounts for under half, and the remainder has no known explanation. Clone size and V and J calls were adopted from that table, with D and trimming inferred from the DNA. This sample lists about 670,000 clones; approximately 90% were detected once. The top ten hold roughly 0.25% of the sample.

The clonotype comes from a woman between 18 and 29 years old with acute or convalescent COVID-19. The sequenced material came from peripheral blood. The V and J segments used are TRBV6-6 and TRBJ1-3; perhaps TRBD1 is the D gene, with 6 bases matching. The nucleotide sequence reads as follows: TGTGCCTGCCAAAACAGGGCTGGAAACACCATATATTTT. It encodes CACQNRAGNTIYF.